This TCR beta chain was identified during a study of blood T cell repertoires in COVID-19. Seattle enrolled patients during active infection and tracked them longitudinally. The CDR3 length is 13 residues. Looked up from germline, CDR1 is ENHRY and CDR2 is SYGVKD. The ends lost 4 bases at V and 8 bases at J; junction bases unmatched: 3. In the authors' workflow: Estimated nucleated cell counts came from reference gene primer amplification. Clones were sequenced by immunoSEQ multiplex PCR, and TCRdb holds only the in-frame ones, with some missing. V, J and clone size were drawn from that table, and D and trimming were deduced from the DNA. This sample has 330,000 or so clones, with over 80% found just once.

V usage is TRBV10-3 and J usage is TRBJ2-1; 9 bases are a match to TRBD1. Sequenced input: peripheral blood. The clonotype comes from a man aged 25-40 years with COVID-19, enrolled during active disease. CDR3 DNA sequence: TGTGCCATCAGTGGGACAGGGGTCGATGAGCAGTTCTTC. It translates to CAISGTGVDEQFF.